Listed here are 4 T cell receptor beta chains from one sample, sequenced in a study of tumor-infiltrating lymphocytes in primary liver carcinoma. Constant-region priming of roughly 0.45 ug total RNA yielded TCR beta cDNA. TCR beta libraries came from three nested multiplex PCR rounds using slightly modified ARM-PCR. Both of the initial two PCR rounds ran for about 9 cycles and employed TRBV1-TRBV30 forward primers alongside a C-beta reverse primer. Each CDR3 protein gets one entry after TCRdb re-called the multiplex PCR reads with MiXCR. The table shows about 120,000 distinct CDR3 sequences, with about 59% occurring only once. Extraction of RNA together with DNA used roughly 19-32 mg of unsorted bulk tissue. The sample consisted of liver tumor tissue from sampling region 1. The subset: tumor region T1, superior pole. All receptors come from a woman aged 60-75 years with primary liver carcinoma and hepatitis B virus infection.

This clonotype was found a few times. This may be a read error, as it is one base from a much larger clone. Since no conserved phenylalanine or tryptophan closes the CDR3, a read error is the likely cause. The rearrangement joins TRBV4-1 to TRBJ1-6; D is perhaps TRBD1 (5 bases). CDR3 size: 14 residues. CDR1 and CDR2 (germline): MGHRA, YSYEKL. Trimming removed 6 bases at V and 5 bases at J, with 11 bases between. Here the CDR3 DNA reads TGCGCCAGCAGGCCTCAGGGCGATAATTCACCCCTCCACTCT. Encoded protein: CASRPQGDNSPLHS.

A remark on this clonotype: A single base separates this from a much larger clone, so it may be a read error. The rearrangement joins TRBV12-3 or TRBV12-4 to TRBJ2-3; possible D gene TRBD1, 6 bases. Trimming shortened V by 4 bases and J by 6 bases, and 11 bases separated the two germline ends. This CDR3 spans 13 amino acids. The CDR3 is CASSWTVQDTQYF. The DNA of the CDR3 is TGTGCCAGCAGTTGGACAGTGCAGGATACGCAGTATTTT.

Comments on this clonotype: Mismatch with germline at one junction end may stem from a read error. CDR3 sequence (DNA): TGTGACAGCAGAAAGACAGAGAACATTGAAGCTTTCTTT. Protein product: CDSRKTENIEAFF. The chain joins TRBV12-3 or TRBV12-4 to TRBJ1-1, with TRBD1 as a possible D gene (5 bases). The CDR3 covers 13 residues.

Of note for this clonotype: Germline and junction disagree at one end, which may indicate a read error. This chain uses TRBV28 with TRBJ2-7; tentatively, D is TRBD1 or TRBD2 (6 bases each). Germline V CDR1 and CDR2: MDHEN, SYDVKM. The length of the CDR3 is 14 residues. The CDR3 nucleotides read TGTACCAGCAACGTAGGGGGGAACCAATACGAGCAGTACTTC. Residues: CTSNVGGNQYEQYF.